What follows is one TCR beta chain and its context. What it recognizes is unknown. The sample comes from a study of T cell repertoires in cytomegalovirus infection. Study-wide context: CMV infection and matching HLA type were both indicated by public TCR beta signatures.

From germline, CDR1 is DFQATT and CDR2 SNEGSKA (reference sequence). The V and J ends lost 1 base and 4 bases respectively, with 10 bases between them. The CDR3 sequence is 14 residues long. TCRdb re-called the reads through MiXCR, storing one row per CDR3 protein. The repertoire holds 630,000 or so distinct CDR3 sequences, with around 24% as singletons. Study-wide points: Totalled public TCR beta family frequency picked out people who carried CMV plus the relevant HLA. The response measured ex vivo was dominated by TCR beta clonotypes (HLA-C-restricted and CMV-specific).

Sequencing input: CD8+ T cells from PBMCs. The rearrangement links TRBV20-1 to TRBJ2-2; perhaps TRBD2 as D (5 bases). The sequence was collected from a human donor in good health (CMV status not recorded). Some clones in this sample may be carry-over from other donors' samples. The CDR3 nucleotides are TGCAGTGCTAGAGCGGGGTTTAGCACCGGGGAGCTGTTTTTT. The encoded protein is CSARAGFSTGELFF.